The 9 T cell receptor beta chains reported below all come from one sample, sequenced in a study of spatial heterogeneity in lung cancer. TCRdb fed the 5' RACE reads into MiXCR, producing one record per CDR3 protein. This table holds about 110,000 distinct CDR3 sequences, 10% to 13% found once. Time point meaning: blood at routine non-recurrence follow-up after resection. The sequences come from PBMCs, collected at follow-up. The source of these receptors is a female donor with early-stage non-small cell lung cancer.

This rearrangement joins TRBV4-1 to TRBJ2-2; the D is unclear. The CDR3 loop spans 17 amino acids. Between the trimmed V and J ends, which lost 1 base and 5 bases, there was a span of 17 bases. Per the germline V gene, CDR1 is MGHRA and CDR2 is YSYEKL. Here the CDR3 DNA reads TGCGCCAGCAGCCAAGCGCTGACCGCTGTTTATACCGGGGAGCTGTTTTTT. Protein: CASSQALTAVYTGELFF.

The V call is TRBV4-2, the J call TRBJ2-3; D gene unclear. This CDR3 has 15 residues. The V end was cut by 0 bases, the J end by 0 bases, with 7 bases between. CDR1 is LGHNA, CDR2 YNFKEQ, per germline. The chain's CDR3 is CASSQDYGSTDTQYF. The CDR3 bases are TGTGCCAGCAGCCAAGATTATGGTAGCACAGATACGCAGTATTTT.

This clonotype was recorded at least ten times. The rearrangement joins TRBV12-3 or TRBV12-4 to TRBJ2-7; 7 positions agree with TRBD2. This CDR3 spans 15 amino acids. With V trimmed by 0 bases and J by 3 bases, 5 bases remained unmatched. CDR3 sequence: CASSLAGAGVYEQYV. The CDR3 DNA sequence: TGTGCCAGCAGTTTAGCAGGTGCGGGAGTCTACGAGCAGTACGTC.

This clonotype was detected many times. The chain couples TRBV29-1 to TRBJ2-3, with D perhaps matching TRBD1 (6 bases). Trimming removed 4 bases from V and 3 bases from J, with 11 bases in between. The germline CDR1 and CDR2 sequences are SQVTM and ANQGSEA. The CDR3 is 13 amino acids. The chain's CDR3 is CSVAQGKTDTQYF. The CDR3 nucleotides are TGCAGCGTTGCACAGGGAAAAACAGATACGCAGTATTTT.

This sequence joins TRBV27 and TRBJ1-2; a weak D match, TRBD1 (6 bases). Germline V gene sequence: CDR1 MNHEY, CDR2 SMNVEV (reference sequence). Trimming took off 3 bases at V and 6 bases at J, with 11 bases between the two ends. The CDR3 spans 13 residues. Here the CDR3 DNA reads TGTGCCAGCAGTTTTCCGGGGGCGAATGGCTACACCTTC. Protein: CASSFPGANGYTF.

The table lists this clonotype with many counts. Here the CDR3 reads CASSPGGEANEKLFF. In DNA, the CDR3 is TGTGCCAGCAGTCCGGGTGGAGAGGCTAATGAAAAACTGTTTTTT. The V and J genes are TRBV28 and TRBJ1-4; the D is unclear. The CDR3 is 15 amino acids. In germline, CDR1 is MDHEN, CDR2 SYDVKM. Trimming pared 5 bases from V and 3 bases from J, leaving 13 bases between. The entire variable domain, with the rest obtained from reference TRBV28 and TRBJ1-4, is as follows: DVKVTQSSRYLVKRTGEKVFLECVQDMDHENMFWYRQDPGLGLRLIYFSYDVKMKEKGDIPEGYSVSREKKERFSLILESASTNQTSMYLCASSPGGEANEKLFFGSGTQLSVL.

This clonotype was counted only a few times. The chain employs TRBV7-9 and TRBJ2-5; the D gene could be TRBD1 or TRBD2 (5 bases each). The CDR3 extends over 14 amino acids. Trimming stripped 3 bases from V and 5 bases from J, with 13 bases between. Germline V gene sequence: CDR1 SEHNR, CDR2 FQNEAQ (reference sequence). As DNA, the CDR3 is TGTGCCAGCAGCTTGGGGGAATGGATGGAGACCCAGTACTTC. Protein sequence: CASSLGEWMETQYF. Full variable domain (remainder filled in from reference TRBV7-9 and TRBJ2-5): DTGVSQNPRHKITKRGQNVTFRCDPISEHNRLYWYRQTLGQGPEFLTYFQNEAQLEKSRLLSDRFSAERPKGSFSTLEIQRTEQGDSAMYLCASSLGEWMETQYFGPGTRLLVL.

The sample holds many counts of this clonotype. This rearrangement joins TRBV28 to TRBJ1-5, with 8 bases lining up with TRBD1. The V gene's germline CDR1 is MDHEN and CDR2 SYDVKM. With V trimmed by 4 bases and J by 3 bases, 5 bases remained unmatched. The CDR3 covers 15 residues. The CDR3 spells CASSWGQVNNQPQHF. As DNA, the CDR3 is TGTGCCAGCAGTTGGGGACAGGTAAACAATCAGCCCCAGCATTTT.

This clonotype was seen a few times. This chain joins TRBV6-2 or TRBV6-3 and TRBJ1-5; 8 bases match TRBD1. The V segment lost 5 bases and the J segment 6 bases; nucleotides outside the gene matches: 3. The CDR3 totals 13 residues. Germline CDR1 and CDR2: MNHEY and SVGEGT. The CDR3 sequence is CASSTTGVQPQHF. The CDR3 coding sequence is TGTGCCAGCAGTACGACAGGGGTTCAGCCCCAGCATTTT.